This TCR beta chain was sequenced during a study of cytomegalovirus exposure and HLA in healthy donors. Some clones are missing from TCRdb's copy, which holds only in-frame ones; the method was immunoSEQ multiplex PCR. Counted here are about 130,000 clones, almost 90% occurring once; the ten biggest clones make up about 1.4%. While the first cohort had 500 to 700 subjects, the donors belonged to the separate validation cohort of more than 95 subjects. V lost 0 bases, J lost 1 base, and 10 bases lay in between. The CDR3 covers 15 residues. Germline V lookup: CDR1 SGHDT, CDR2 YYEEEE. The sample taken for sequencing was PBMCs. V usage is TRBV5-6 and J usage is TRBJ1-1, with D possibly being TRBD1 (5 bases). The source is a man aged 25-40 years in good health and CMV-seronegative. This chain's CDR3 is CASSLAEQGNTEAFF. The CDR3 region has the DNA TGTGCCAGCAGCTTGGCGGAGCAGGGGAACACTGAAGCTTTCTTT.